The 5 T cell receptor beta chains reported below all come from one sample, sequenced in a study of T cells in Graves' hyperthyroidism and ophthalmopathy. What was amplified from RNA transcripts were TCR beta CDR3 regions. TCR CDR3 regions were first amplified by RT-PCR with HTBI primers. TCRdb ran MiXCR on the multiplex PCR reads and lists one entry per CDR3 protein. This repertoire shows over 650,000 distinct CDR3 sequences, about 45% found once; its top ten account for more than 7%. The sequencing sample was made of peripheral blood or thyroid tissue (not recorded which). The receptors originated from an adult man with Graves' disease, either hyperthyroidism or ophthalmopathy (not recorded which).

Turning to this clonotype: The junction departs from germline at one end; a sequencing error may be responsible. The chain carries TRBV7-3 and TRBJ1-1; 7 bases fit TRBD1. The germline V gene has CDR1 SGHTA and CDR2 FQGTGA. The CDR3 loop spans 13 amino acids. DNA of the CDR3: TGCGCCAGCAGCCCCGGACAGGAACTTGAAGCTTTCTTT. Translating gives CASSPGQELEAFF.

The V call is TRBV12-5, the J call TRBJ1-5; D gene unclear. CDR3 size: 11 residues. The V end was cut by 3 bases, the J end by 5 bases, with 2 bases between. From germline, CDR1 is LGHNT and CDR2 FRNRAP. The CDR3 protein is CASGLDQPQHF. The CDR3 DNA reads as TGTGCTAGTGGTTTAGATCAGCCCCAGCATTTT.

This chain joins TRBV9 and TRBJ1-2; perhaps TRBD1 as D (6 bases). Germline CDR1 is SGDLS and CDR2 is YYNGEE. The CDR3 is 16 residues long. The germline V and J ends were trimmed by 5 bases and 7 bases, with 24 bases remaining between them. CDR3 sequence reads: CASSSTKDSFALGYTF. The CDR3 DNA reads as TGTGCCAGCAGTTCGACCAAGGACAGTTTTGCCCTTGGCTACACCTTC.

The chain uses TRBV20-1 and TRBJ1-6; D call uncertain. V was clipped by 2 bases and J by 13 bases, with 15 bases between them. The CDR3 loop spans 13 amino acids. Germline V gene lookup returns CDR1 DFQATT and CDR2 SNEGSKA (reference sequence). The CDR3 loop reads CSARMEGGQPLHF. CDR3 sequence (DNA): TGCAGTGCTAGAATGGAGGGAGGTCAGCCCCTCCACTTT.

The chain recombines TRBV7-2 with TRBJ2-7, with 8 bases matching TRBD1. V shed 5 bases, J shed 3 bases, and the junction held 6 bases outside the gene matches. Germline V gives CDR1 SGHTA, CDR2 FQGNSA. The CDR3 is 14 residues long. The CDR3 DNA is TGTGCCAGCAGCGGGACCACAGGGGGCTACGAGCAGTACTTC. Protein: CASSGTTGGYEQYF.